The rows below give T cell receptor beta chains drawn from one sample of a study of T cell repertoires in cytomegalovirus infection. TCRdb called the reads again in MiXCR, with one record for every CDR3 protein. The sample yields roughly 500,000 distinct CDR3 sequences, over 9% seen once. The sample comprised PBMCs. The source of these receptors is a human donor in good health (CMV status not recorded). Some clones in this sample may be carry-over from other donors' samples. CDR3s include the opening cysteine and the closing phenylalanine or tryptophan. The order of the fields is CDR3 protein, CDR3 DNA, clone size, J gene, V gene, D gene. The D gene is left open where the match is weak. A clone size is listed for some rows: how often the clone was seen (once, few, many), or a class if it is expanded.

CDR3: CASSRQGAIYGYTF; DNA: TGTGCCAGCAGTAGACAGGGGGCGATCTATGGCTACACCTTC; size: many; J: TRBJ1-2; V: TRBV12-3/TRBV12-4; D: TRBD1
CDR3: CASSRDQRTDETQYF; DNA: TGTGCCAGCAGCCGAGATCAACGGACAGATGAGACCCAGTACTTC; size: few; J: TRBJ2-5; V: TRBV3-1; D: NA
CDR3: CASRRDRGPENTEAFF; DNA: TGTGCCAGCAGAAGGGACAGGGGGCCAGAGAACACTGAAGCTTTCTTT; size: few; J: TRBJ1-1; V: TRBV6-6; D: TRBD1
CDR3: CASSWDFTGELFF; DNA: TGTGCCAGCAGCTGGGACTTCACCGGGGAGCTGTTTTTT; size: many; J: TRBJ2-2; V: TRBV11-2; D: NA
CDR3: CSANTDGELFF; DNA: TGCAGCGCAAACACCGACGGGGAGCTGTTTTTT; size: NA; J: TRBJ2-2; V: TRBV29-1; D: NA
CDR3: CASSLFGQGSYEQYF; DNA: TGTGCCAGCAGTTTATTCGGACAGGGGTCCTACGAGCAGTACTTC; size: many; J: TRBJ2-7; V: TRBV28; D: TRBD1
CDR3: CASSPRVGQETQYF; DNA: TGTGCCAGCAGCCCCCGAGTTGGTCAAGAGACCCAGTACTTC; size: many; J: TRBJ2-5; V: TRBV11-2; D: NA
CDR3: CASSSDRRSYEQYF; DNA: TGTGCCAGCAGCTCGGACAGAAGATCCTACGAGCAGTACTTC; size: many; J: TRBJ2-7; V: TRBV7-9; D: NA
CDR3: CASSPPGQGTETQYF; DNA: TGTGCCAGCAGTCCCCCGGGACAGGGAACGGAGACCCAGTACTTC; size: NA; J: TRBJ2-5; V: TRBV28; D: TRBD1
CDR3: CASSLAGGLQRGDTIYF; DNA: TGTGCCAGCAGCTTAGCCGGGGGGCTTCAACGGGGAGACACCATATATTTT; size: many; J: TRBJ1-3; V: TRBV7-8; D: NA
CDR3: CSARRGSGGLNEKLFF; DNA: TGCAGTGCTAGAAGAGGGTCAGGGGGCCTTAATGAAAAACTGTTTTTT; size: NA; J: TRBJ1-4; V: TRBV20-1; D: TRBD1
CDR3: CASSSAGSTNTEAFF; DNA: TGTGCCAGCAGCAGCGCCGGGAGCACGAACACTGAAGCTTTCTTT; size: many; J: TRBJ1-1; V: TRBV28; D: NA
CDR3: CASSPLRAGADNEQFF; DNA: TGTGCCAGCAGTCCGTTGAGGGCGGGAGCGGACAATGAGCAGTTCTTC; size: NA; J: TRBJ2-1; V: TRBV12-3/TRBV12-4; D: TRBD2
CDR3: CASSQDKGQGAGELFF; DNA: TGTGCCAGCAGCCAAGATAAGGGACAGGGTGCCGGGGAGCTGTTTTTT; size: many; J: TRBJ2-2; V: TRBV4-2; D: TRBD1
CDR3: CAGTGIYEQYF; DNA: TGTGCCGGGACAGGAATCTACGAGCAGTACTTC; size: NA; J: TRBJ2-7; V: TRBV30; D: TRBD1
CDR3: CASSLGTRDRDQPQHF; DNA: TGTGCCAGCAGTTTAGGGACGCGGGACAGGGATCAGCCCCAGCATTTT; size: few; J: TRBJ1-5; V: TRBV12-3/TRBV12-4; D: TRBD1
CDR3: CASSLESGRRQPQHF; DNA: TGTGCCAGCAGCTTAGAGAGCGGCAGGCGTCAGCCCCAGCATTTT; size: many; J: TRBJ1-5; V: TRBV11-2; D: NA
CDR3: CASRAGTGNTEAFF; DNA: TGTGCCAGCAGAGCCGGGACAGGGAACACTGAAGCTTTCTTT; size: many; J: TRBJ1-1; V: TRBV7-3; D: TRBD1
CDR3: CASSNRNTEAFF; DNA: TGTGCCAGCAGTAATAGGAACACTGAAGCTTTCTTT; size: many; J: TRBJ1-1; V: TRBV6-1; D: NA
CDR3: CASSLAPISGNTIYF; DNA: TGTGCCAGCAGCTTGGCCCCTATCTCTGGAAACACCATATATTTT; size: NA; J: TRBJ1-3; V: TRBV5-6; D: NA
CDR3: CASSLGAREGSPLHF; DNA: TGTGCCAGCAGCTTAGGGGCCAGGGAAGGGTCACCCCTCCACTTT; size: many; J: TRBJ1-6; V: TRBV7-2; D: NA
CDR3: CSVGSDGNTIYF; DNA: TGCAGCGTTGGTTCAGATGGAAACACCATATATTTT; size: NA; J: TRBJ1-3; V: TRBV29-1; D: NA
CDR3: CASSRGPRNTEAFF; DNA: TGTGCCAGCAGCCGGGGACCGCGGAACACTGAAGCTTTCTTT; size: many; J: TRBJ1-1; V: TRBV4-2; D: NA
CDR3: CASSLTYPRTGGVVYEQYF; DNA: TGCGCCAGCAGCTTGACATACCCCAGAACGGGAGGGGTAGTCTACGAGCAGTACTTC; size: few; J: TRBJ2-7; V: TRBV5-1; D: TRBD2
CDR3: CASRGREVHEQFF; DNA: TGTGCCAGCAGGGGACGGGAGGTCCATGAGCAGTTCTTC; size: few; J: TRBJ2-1; V: TRBV12-3/TRBV12-4; D: TRBD2
CDR3: CASTSWSGGAGNEQFF; DNA: TGTGCCAGCACCAGCTGGAGCGGGGGGGCCGGCAATGAGCAGTTCTTC; size: few; J: TRBJ2-1; V: TRBV27; D: TRBD2
CDR3: CSVGGGSSYEQYF; DNA: TGCAGCGTTGGCGGGGGAAGCTCCTACGAGCAGTACTTC; size: NA; J: TRBJ2-7; V: TRBV29-1; D: TRBD2
CDR3: CSAPEQVTGELFF; DNA: TGCAGTGCCCCCGAACAGGTCACCGGGGAGCTGTTTTTT; size: few; J: TRBJ2-2; V: TRBV20-1; D: NA
CDR3: CASTSDGGLFTEAFF; DNA: TGTGCCAGCACTTCCGACGGGGGGCTTTTCACTGAAGCTTTCTTT; size: NA; J: TRBJ1-1; V: TRBV2; D: NA
CDR3: CASSRKGQGSYNEQFF; DNA: TGTGCCAGCAGCCGCAAGGGACAGGGCTCCTACAATGAGCAGTTCTTC; size: NA; J: TRBJ2-1; V: TRBV7-9; D: TRBD1
CDR3: CASRQETVYTGELFF; DNA: TGTGCCAGCAGGCAAGAAACCGTTTACACCGGGGAGCTGTTTTTT; size: many; J: TRBJ2-2; V: TRBV7-8; D: NA
CDR3: CASSFGGAVLGEKLFF; DNA: TGTGCCAGCAGTTTTGGGGGGGCGGTCCTGGGCGAAAAACTGTTTTTT; size: NA; J: TRBJ1-4; V: TRBV12-3/TRBV12-4; D: NA
CDR3: CASSPPGEPPYHEQFF; DNA: TGTGCCAGCTCACCACCGGGCGAGCCCCCCTATCATGAGCAGTTCTTC; size: many; J: TRBJ2-1; V: TRBV18; D: NA
CDR3: CAISESMGYDYGYTF; DNA: TGTGCCATCAGTGAGTCTATGGGGTACGACTATGGCTACACCTTC; size: NA; J: TRBJ1-2; V: TRBV10-3; D: NA
CDR3: CASSKQDSYGYTF; DNA: TGTGCCAGCAGCAAACAGGATTCCTATGGCTACACCTTC; size: many; J: TRBJ1-2; V: TRBV7-9; D: NA
CDR3: CASSIDPWSEQYF; DNA: TGTGCCAGTAGTATAGATCCTTGGTCCGAGCAGTACTTC; size: many; J: TRBJ2-7; V: TRBV19; D: NA
CDR3: CASSLQQGNEQFF; DNA: TGTGCCAGCAGCTTACAACAGGGAAATGAGCAGTTCTTC; size: many; J: TRBJ2-1; V: TRBV7-2; D: NA
CDR3: CSAGGGGQETQYF; DNA: TGCAGTGCGGGTGGCGGGGGGCAAGAGACCCAGTACTTC; size: many; J: TRBJ2-5; V: TRBV20-1; D: TRBD2
CDR3: CASSLDHANYGYTF; DNA: TGTGCCAGCAGTTTGGACCACGCTAACTATGGCTACACCTTC; size: NA; J: TRBJ1-2; V: TRBV27; D: NA
CDR3: CASSDGRSYNSPLHF; DNA: TGTGCCAGCAGTGACGGCAGATCCTATAATTCACCCCTCCACTTT; size: NA; J: TRBJ1-6; V: TRBV2; D: NA
CDR3: CASSEIGGVTGELFF; DNA: TGTGCCAGCAGTGAAATTGGGGGCGTCACCGGGGAGCTGTTTTTT; size: many; J: TRBJ2-2; V: TRBV6-1; D: NA
CDR3: CASKVEVNEQFF; DNA: TGTGCCAGCAAGGTGGAAGTCAATGAGCAGTTCTTC; size: many; J: TRBJ2-1; V: TRBV2; D: NA
CDR3: CASSQEYGRGREQYF; DNA: TGCGCCAGCAGCCAAGAATATGGCAGGGGGCGCGAGCAGTACTTC; size: many; J: TRBJ2-7; V: TRBV4-1; D: TRBD1
CDR3: CASSGGTSGTPSTDTQYF; DNA: TGTGCCAGTAGTGGGGGGACTAGCGGTACCCCTAGCACAGATACGCAGTATTTT; size: many; J: TRBJ2-3; V: TRBV19; D: TRBD2
CDR3: CASSADSSGKLFF; DNA: TGTGCCAGCTCAGCCGACTCCTCTGGAAAACTGTTTTTT; size: NA; J: TRBJ1-4; V: TRBV18; D: NA